The entry that follows covers one T cell receptor (beta chain) sequence. Irradiated stimulators labeled with violet dye, 200,000 in number, were plated with 200,000 CFSE-labeled responders. The data were obtained in a study of graft-versus-host responses after intestinal transplantation. Study-wide points: GvH clones were found in recipient marrow; some appeared first in ileum or blood.

Assay used: immunoSEQ multiplex PCR; TCRdb lists only in-frame clones, some missing. The sample contains 10,000 to 15,000 clones, approximately 35% of which appear only once. V lost 2 bases, J lost 8 bases, and 7 bases lay in between. CDR1 is SGHTA and CDR2 is FQGTGA in the germline V gene. The CDR3 is 12 amino acids. This sample comprised alloreactive CD8+ T cells from a mixed lymphocyte reaction culture, obtained before intestinal transplant. Subset in this sample: CFSE-low proliferating T cells sorted from approximately 6-day pre-transplant mixed lymphocyte reaction (GvH or HvG direction). V is TRBV7-3 and J is TRBJ2-1; D gene ambiguous. The source is a human patient who received an intestinal transplant. The CDR3 is CASSLAWDEQFF. CDR3 bases: TGTGCCAGCAGCTTAGCCTGGGATGAGCAGTTCTTC.